This record looks at one TCR beta chain sequence and its context. This sample stems from a study of blood T cell repertoires in COVID-19. The study drew participants aged about 18 to 95 years from 20 to 30 US areas. Cohort assignment relied on participant-reported clinical history. This CDR3 contains 12 residues. V dropped 11 bases and J dropped 4; count of bases not matched to a gene: 8. CDR1 is ENHRY, CDR2 SYGVKD, per germline. Profiling relied on immunoSEQ multiplex PCR, and the TCRdb table lists in-frame clones only, not all of them. The table lists 500,000 or so clones, about 90% of them singletons.

The sequence was collected from a woman aged 18-29 years who had recovered from COVID-19. Source material: PBMCs or T cells enriched from blood (not recorded which). The chain uses TRBV10-3 and TRBJ2-7; 7 bases agree with TRBD1. For the CDR3, the DNA is TGTGCCGCAGGGACAGACTTTTACGAGCAGTACTTC. Translating gives CAAGTDFYEQYF.